This T cell receptor beta chain was identified in a study of blood T cell repertoires in COVID-19. V dropped 6 bases and J dropped 2; count of bases not matched to a gene: 1. This CDR3 is 13 amino acids long. The V gene's germline CDR1 is MNHEY and CDR2 SVGAGI. This clone was seen just once. Generated by immunoSEQ multiplex PCR, the TCRdb table keeps only in-frame clones and is missing some. The data hold about 200,000 clones, with around nine tenths observed a single time. The sequence came from a man in his fifties with COVID-19, enrolled during active disease. The chain employs TRBV6-5 and TRBJ1-5; 7 nucleotides agree with TRBD1. Specimen: peripheral blood. The CDR3 region is CASRDRGNQPQHF. As DNA, the CDR3 is TGTGCCAGCAGAGACAGGGGCAATCAGCCCCAGCATTTT.